This T cell receptor beta chain was found in a study of tissue T cells after allogeneic stem cell transplantation (dated by TCRdb to the early 2020s). Broadly, across the study: TCR beta repertoires were profiled across many tissues obtained from research autopsies of patients with and without GVHD, as well as in mouse models of GVHD. On the human side, the study was prospective and observational, with no blinding or randomization.

The protocol used for the library was the immunoSEQ multiplex PCR assay. Adaptive Biotechnologies performed TCRbeta CDR3 sequencing at survey depth and reported CDR3 sequences, V/J genes, productive frequency, and template counts. TCR beta CDR3 regions were amplified from genomic DNA instead of RNA. On the authors' methods: Jensen-Shannon divergence was used to quantify pairwise repertoire overlap between tissues, with a value of 1 meaning complete divergence and a value of 0 meaning identical repertoires. Based on pairwise JSD values, tissues were grouped by single-linkage agglomerative hierarchical clustering, and the results were shown as dendrograms. GLIPH2 was applied to all patient samples using simulation_depth 1000, kmer_min_depth 3, and cdr3_length_cutoff 8, and only groups with more than two unique CDR3s were retained. A standardized tissue-overlap score was generated by extrapolating Jaccard GLIPH-group overlap across patients to a standard repertoire size of 1000 clones. Associations of diversity with clinical or experimental variables used linear mixed-effect models with tissue fixed effects and individual random effects. This is the immuneACCESS table as TCRdb keeps it, with only in-frame sequences that have V and J called. A part of the clones is gone; compared with another copy, unresolved V genes explain less than half, and the rest is unexplained. That table is the source of V, J and clone size, and D and trimming were worked out from the DNA. Counted in this sample were roughly 9,000 clones; roughly half of them appeared once. Around 7.1% of the sample belongs to the ten largest clones.

Study-level results and caveats: Only a few T cell clones appeared in more than one patient, yet motif-based clustering showed tissue-specific repertoire signatures that were shared between patients. Which tissue TCRs were alloreactive or antigen-specific was not determined in the study, and some clones might have been persisting host cells. In both patients and mice, T cells from blood and spleen picked up only a limited part of the TCR repertoire that was detected in tissues. Within patients, how anatomically similar tissues were was a major factor shaping TCR repertoire composition, regardless of disease or transplant status. Sampling depth was acknowledged as a limitation, and the patient cohort was both small and clinically heterogeneous.

This clone was counted a few times. Its antigen is still unknown. The gene names and germline sequences used here belong to the mouse. From the germline J gene comes the end of the CDR3, since the read stops 1 residue before it. The time point label corresponds to: mouse harvest day 7 after allogeneic transplant. Each mouse graft, delivered by tail vein injection, combined 10^6 splenic CD5+ T cells with 10^7 T-cell-depleted bone marrow cells. To model GVHD in mice, a major MHC-mismatch B6 (H2b) into BALB/c (H2d) model was used, and tissues were profiled at day 7 or 14. On day 7 or 14 post-transplant, mouse tissues and retro-orbital blood were harvested with separate sterile tools for each animal, and livers were flushed before harvest. Before genomic DNA isolation with the DNeasy Blood & Tissue Kit, mouse tissues were minced with razor blades in buffered saline. V and J are truncated by 1 base and 3 bases respectively, leaving an intervening sequence of 6 bases. The germline V gene (reference sequence) yields SNHLY for CDR1 and FYNGKV for CDR2. Spanning cysteine to phenylalanine, the CDR3 consists of 14 amino acids. The 39 bases shown cover part of the CDR3, and their frame starts at base 1.

The V gene is TRBV3 and the J gene is TRBJ1-4; tentative D gene TRBD1, with 5 bases matching. This receptor was obtained from a female BALB/c mouse given C57BL/6 T cells with graft-versus-host disease after an allogeneic hematopoietic cell transplant. Sequencing input: gut tissue. The CDR3 here reads CASSLEGANERLFF. The CDR3 bases that were read are TGTGCCAGCAGCTTAGAAGGGGCCAACGAAAGATTATTT.